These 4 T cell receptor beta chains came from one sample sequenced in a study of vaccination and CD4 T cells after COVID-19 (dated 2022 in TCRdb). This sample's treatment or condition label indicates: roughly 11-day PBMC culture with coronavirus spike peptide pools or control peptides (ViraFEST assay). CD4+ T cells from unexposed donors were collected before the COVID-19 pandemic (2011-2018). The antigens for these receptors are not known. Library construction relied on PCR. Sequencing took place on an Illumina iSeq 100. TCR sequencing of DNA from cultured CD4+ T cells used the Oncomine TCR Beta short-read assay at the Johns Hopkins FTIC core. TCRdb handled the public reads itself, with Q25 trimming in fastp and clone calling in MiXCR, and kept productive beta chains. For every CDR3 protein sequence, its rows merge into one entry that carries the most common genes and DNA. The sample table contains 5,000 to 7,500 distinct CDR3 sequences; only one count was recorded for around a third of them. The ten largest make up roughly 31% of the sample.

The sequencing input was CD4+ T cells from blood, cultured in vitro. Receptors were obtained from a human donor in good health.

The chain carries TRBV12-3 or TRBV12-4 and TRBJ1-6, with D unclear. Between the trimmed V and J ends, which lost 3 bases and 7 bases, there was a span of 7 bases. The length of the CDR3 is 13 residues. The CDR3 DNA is TGTGCCAGCAGTTTTGGGGAAAATTCACCCCTCCACTTT. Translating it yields CASSFGENSPLHF.

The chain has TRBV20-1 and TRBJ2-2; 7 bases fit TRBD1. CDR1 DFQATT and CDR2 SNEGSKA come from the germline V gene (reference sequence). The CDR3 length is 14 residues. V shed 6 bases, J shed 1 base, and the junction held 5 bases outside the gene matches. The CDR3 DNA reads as TGCAGTGCCCTGGGACAGATGAACACCGGGGAGCTGTTTTTT. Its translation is CSALGQMNTGELFF.

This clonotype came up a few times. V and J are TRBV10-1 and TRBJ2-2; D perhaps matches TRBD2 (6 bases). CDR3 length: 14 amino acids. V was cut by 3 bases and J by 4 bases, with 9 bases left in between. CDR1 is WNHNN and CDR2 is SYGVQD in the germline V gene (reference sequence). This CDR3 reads CASSEDGGTGELFF. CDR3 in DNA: TGCGCCAGCAGTGAAGACGGGGGCACCGGGGAGCTGTTTTTT.

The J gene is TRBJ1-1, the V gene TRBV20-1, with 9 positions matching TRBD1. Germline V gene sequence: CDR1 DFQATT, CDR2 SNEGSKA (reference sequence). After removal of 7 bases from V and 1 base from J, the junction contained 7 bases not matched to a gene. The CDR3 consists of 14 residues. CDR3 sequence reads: CSVLQGAGNTEAFF. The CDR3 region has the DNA TGCAGTGTCCTACAGGGGGCGGGGAACACTGAAGCTTTCTTT.